This T cell receptor beta chain was sequenced during a study of cytomegalovirus exposure and HLA in healthy donors. Study-wide points: Fewer N-insertions than the roughly 670-donor mean were reportedly shown by an Asian-associated ancestry cluster in a later analysis.

About this clone: Its specificity is unknown.

The CDR3 has 13 residues. From germline, CDR1 is LNHDA and CDR2 SQIVND (reference sequence). Trimming cost V 3 bases and J 3 bases, with 9 bases left between them. Primers: 60 Vbeta forward and 13 Jbeta reverse. TCRdb's table, derived via immunoSEQ multiplex PCR, lists solely in-frame clones and lacks some. The record lists about 96,000 clones, of which the ten most abundant hold roughly 3.4%. Sequences were obtained from PBMCs. The source is a young woman in good health and CMV-seronegative. The gene calls are TRBV19 and TRBJ2-7, with D perhaps matching TRBD2 (6 bases). CDR3 residues: CASSIGGSYEQYF. DNA of the CDR3: TGTGCCAGTAGTATCGGGGGTAGCTACGAGCAGTACTTC.